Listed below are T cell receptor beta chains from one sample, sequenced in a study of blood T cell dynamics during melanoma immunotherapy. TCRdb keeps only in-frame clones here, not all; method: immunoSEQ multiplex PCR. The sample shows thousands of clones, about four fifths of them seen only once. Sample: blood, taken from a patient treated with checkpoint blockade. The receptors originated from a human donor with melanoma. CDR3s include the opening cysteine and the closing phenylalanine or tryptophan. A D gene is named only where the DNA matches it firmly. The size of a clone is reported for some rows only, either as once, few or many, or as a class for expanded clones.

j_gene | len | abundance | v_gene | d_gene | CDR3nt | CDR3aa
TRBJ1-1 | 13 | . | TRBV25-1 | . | TGTGCCAGCAGTGAATACGGCGGATCTGAAGCTTTCTTT | CASSEYGGSEAFF
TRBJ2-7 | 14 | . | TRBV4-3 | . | TGCGCCAGCAGCCAAGATCTAGGGTCCTACGAGCAGTACTTC | CASSQDLGSYEQYF
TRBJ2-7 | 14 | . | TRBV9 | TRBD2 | TGTGCCAGCAGCGCCCGGGGGGATAGCTACGAGCAGTACTTC | CASSARGDSYEQYF
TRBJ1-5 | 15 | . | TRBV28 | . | TGTGCCAGCAGTATTGGGGGGATTCGGAATCAGCCCCAGCATTTT | CASSIGGIRNQPQHF
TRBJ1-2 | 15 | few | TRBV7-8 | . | TGTGCCAGCAGCTTAGTTAGTGGCAGCCTCTATGGCTACACCTTC | CASSLVSGSLYGYTF
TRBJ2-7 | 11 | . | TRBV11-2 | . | TGTGCCAGCAGCTTAGAGCGGGAGCAGTACTTC | CASSLEREQYF
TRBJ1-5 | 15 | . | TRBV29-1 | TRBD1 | TGCAGCGTTATCTCGGCAGGGGGAAGCAATCAGCCCCAGCATTTT | CSVISAGGSNQPQHF
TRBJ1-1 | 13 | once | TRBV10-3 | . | TGTGCCATCAAAGTTCCCGTTGGCACTGAAGCTTTCTTT | CAIKVPVGTEAFF
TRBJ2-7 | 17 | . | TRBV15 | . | TGTGCCACCAGCAGAGGAACGGGGCGGGAACTTCCCTACGAGCAGTACTTC | CATSRGTGRELPYEQYF
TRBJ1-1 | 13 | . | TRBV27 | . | TGTGCCAGCACGTCAATCCGCGGGGCCAAAGCTTTCTTT | CASTSIRGAKAFF
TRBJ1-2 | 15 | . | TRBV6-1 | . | TGTGCCAGCAGTCTGGTTACGCAGGGGTACTATGGCTACACCTTC | CASSLVTQGYYGYTF
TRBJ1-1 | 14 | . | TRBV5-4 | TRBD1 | TGTGCCAGCAGCTTTCAGGGGGGGGCTTCTGAAGCTTTCTTT | CASSFQGGASEAFF
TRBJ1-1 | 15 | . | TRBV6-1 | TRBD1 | TGTGCCAGCAGTGTCAAAGGACAGGGGGCCACTGAAGCTTTCTTT | CASSVKGQGATEAFF
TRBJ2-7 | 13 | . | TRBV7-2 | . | TGTGCCAGCAGCTTAGTTGCGGGCTACGAGCAGTACTTC | CASSLVAGYEQYF
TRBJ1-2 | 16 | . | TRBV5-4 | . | TGTGCCAGCAGCTTGTCCGGTTTTCGCAGGGGTGATGGCTACACCTTC | CASSLSGFRRGDGYTF
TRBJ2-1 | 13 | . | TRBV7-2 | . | TGTGCCAGCAGCTTAAGGACGCACAATGAGCAGTTCTTC | CASSLRTHNEQFF
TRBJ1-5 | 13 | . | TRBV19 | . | TGTGCCAGTAGTATAGCGGGGGAGGCGCCCCAGCATTTT | CASSIAGEAPQHF
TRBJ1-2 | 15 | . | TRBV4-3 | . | TGCGCCAGCAGCCCTCACAATTTAGGGGGAGGGGGCTACACCTTC | CASSPHNLGGGGYTF
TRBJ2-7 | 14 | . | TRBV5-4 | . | TGTGCCAGCAGCTGGTCCTCGAGCTCCTACGAGCAGTACTTC | CASSWSSSSYEQYF
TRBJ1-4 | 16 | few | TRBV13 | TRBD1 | TGTGCCAGCAGCGCTAATAGGGGACAGGGGAATGAAAAACTGTTTTTT | CASSANRGQGNEKLFF
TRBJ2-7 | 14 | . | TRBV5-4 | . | TGTGCCAGCAGCTTGGCCCGCAGGCGGGACGAGCAGTACTTC | CASSLARRRDEQYF
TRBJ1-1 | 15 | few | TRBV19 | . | TGTGCCAGTAGTATAAAGGGGTGGGGGAGCACTGAAGCTTTCTTT | CASSIKGWGSTEAFF